These T cell receptor beta chains were read from a single sample in a study of cytomegalovirus exposure and HLA in healthy donors. Only in-frame clones appear in the TCRdb table, and some are missing; sequencing was by immunoSEQ multiplex PCR. The data hold roughly 140,000 clones, with roughly 65% observed a single time. Input material: PBMCs. All receptors come from a man aged 55 to 70 in good health and CMV-seronegative. The CDR3 runs from the conserved cysteine through the conserved F or W. A D gene is named only where the DNA matches it firmly. Not all rows give a size; the values are once, few, many and, for expanded clones, a class.

J gene	clone size	D gene	V gene	CDR3 DNA	CDR3 protein
TRBJ1-3	NA	TRBD1	TRBV5-1	TGCGCCAGCAGCCTAAGGGACAGGGGAAACACCATATATTTT	CASSLRDRGNTIYF
TRBJ2-5	NA	TRBD1	TRBV10-3	TGTGCCACCCGGACAGGGGGTGGGCAAGAGACCCAGTACTTC	CATRTGGGQETQYF
TRBJ2-7	NA	TRBD1	TRBV18	TGTGCCAGCTCACCACCACAGGGGCACTCCTACGAGCAGTACTTC	CASSPPQGHSYEQYF
TRBJ1-1	NA	NA	TRBV10-3	TGTGCCATCAGTTTAGGAGGGAGGGTCACTGAAGCTTTCTTT	CAISLGGRVTEAFF
TRBJ2-1	few	NA	TRBV28	TGTGCCAGCAGCCGATTCAGCTCCTACAATGAGCAGTTCTTC	CASSRFSSYNEQFF
TRBJ1-4	few	TRBD1	TRBV6-1	TGTGCCAGCAGTGACAGGGGGCGTGAAAAACTGTTTTTT	CASSDRGREKLFF
TRBJ1-1	NA	NA	TRBV19	TGTGCCTCCCGGGGGGGGATGAACACTGAAGCTTTCTTT	CASRGGMNTEAFF
TRBJ2-5	few	TRBD2	TRBV27	TGTGCCACCCCGCGGGGGGGGGCCAAGACCCAGTACTTC	CATPRGGAKTQYF
TRBJ1-1	NA	TRBD1	TRBV27	TGTGCCAGCAGCGAGGACAGGGAAAACACTGAAGCTTTCTTT	CASSEDRENTEAFF
TRBJ1-3	few	NA	TRBV5-4	TGTGCCAGCAGCTTGGTTGGTCGGGACTCTGGAAACACCATATATTTT	CASSLVGRDSGNTIYF
TRBJ2-5	NA	NA	TRBV6-6	TGTGCCAGCAGTTACTCGACAGGCCCAGGGGAAGAGACCCAGTACTTC	CASSYSTGPGEETQYF
TRBJ1-4	NA	NA	TRBV6-5	TGTGCCAGCAGTACTAAGGGGTCTAATGAAAAACTGTTTTTT	CASSTKGSNEKLFF
TRBJ2-7	once	NA	TRBV5-1	TGCGCCAGCAGCCCCGCCGGACAGTCCTACTCCTACGAGCAGTACTTC	CASSPAGQSYSYEQYF
TRBJ1-2	NA	NA	TRBV4-3	TGCGCCAGCAGCCAAGAGACGGACTTTAACTATGGCTACACCTTC	CASSQETDFNYGYTF
TRBJ1-4	NA	NA	TRBV4-3	TGCGCCAGCAGCCAAGATTGGGATCCGGGGTCGGGGGAAAAACTGTTTTTT	CASSQDWDPGSGEKLFF
TRBJ2-3	NA	TRBD2	TRBV5-4	TGTGCCAGCAGCCGTAGCGGGAGGCCGGGGGATACGCAGTATTTT	CASSRSGRPGDTQYF
TRBJ2-1	NA	TRBD1	TRBV5-1	TGCGCCAGCAGCTTGTCCGGACAGGGAGTATACAATGAGCAGTTCTTC	CASSLSGQGVYNEQFF
TRBJ1-1	NA	TRBD1	TRBV28	TGTGCCAGCAGGGCGCAAGGACAGGGGGCAGGGGAAGCTTTCTTT	CASRAQGQGAGEAFF
TRBJ2-5	NA	TRBD2	TRBV2	TGTGCCAGCAGTGAATTACGACTAGCAGGAGAGACCCAGTACTTC	CASSELRLAGETQYF
TRBJ1-2	NA	NA	TRBV7-9	TGTGCCAGCAGCTTAGCGAGCTCCTTCTATGGCTACACCTTC	CASSLASSFYGYTF
TRBJ2-5	once	TRBD1	TRBV18	TGTGCCAGCTCACCGGACAGGGTAGGAGAGGAGACCCAGTACTTC	CASSPDRVGEETQYF
TRBJ1-1	NA	TRBD1	TRBV5-4	TGTGCCAGCAGCTCGTTCACAGGGGCGGCTGGCACTGAAGCTTTCTTT	CASSSFTGAAGTEAFF
TRBJ2-3	NA	NA	TRBV9	TGTGCCAGCAGCTCCGATCCGGGACACCGCACAGATACGCAGTATTTT	CASSSDPGHRTDTQYF
TRBJ1-5	NA	NA	TRBV19	TGTGCCAGTAGTATAGTCCAGGATGGACCCCAGCATTTT	CASSIVQDGPQHF
TRBJ2-3	NA	NA	TRBV5-1	TGCGCCAGCAGCTTGGACGACTCTAGCACAGATACGCAGTATTTT	CASSLDDSSTDTQYF
TRBJ1-4	few	NA	TRBV10-3	TGTGCCATCAGTGGAAACGGTGAAAAACTGTTTTTT	CAISGNGEKLFF
TRBJ2-1	NA	NA	TRBV6-5	TGTGCCAGCAGTTTCCTAGCGCGATACAATGAGCAGTTCTTC	CASSFLARYNEQFF
TRBJ2-7	NA	TRBD2	TRBV6-1	TGTGCCAGCAGTCGACTAGCGGGGGGGACCTACGAGCAGTACTTC	CASSRLAGGTYEQYF
TRBJ1-1	few	NA	TRBV6-1	TGTGCCAGCAGGGAAGACAGACTGAACACTGAAGCTTTCTTT	CASREDRLNTEAFF
TRBJ1-1	NA	NA	TRBV11-2	TGTGCCAGCAGCTTAGTAGCCGGGATCGGGACTGAAGCTTTCTTT	CASSLVAGIGTEAFF
TRBJ1-6	NA	TRBD1	TRBV10-2	TGCGCCAGCAGCGAGCCCCAACAGGGGATATTGCAGGCGCCCCTCCACTTT	CASSEPQQGILQAPLHF
TRBJ1-1	once	TRBD1	TRBV6-7	TGTGCCAGCAGTTACGTCAGGGGGCAAGAGGGTGAAGCTTTCTTT	CASSYVRGQEGEAFF
TRBJ2-7	few	TRBD1	TRBV5-1	TGCGCCAGCAGCTCTCCGGGACAGGCCTACGAGCAGTACTTC	CASSSPGQAYEQYF
TRBJ1-5	few	NA	TRBV6-1	TGTGCCAGCAGTGAAGTTGGCAGGGACCAGCATTTT	CASSEVGRDQHF
TRBJ1-6	NA	NA	TRBV28	TGTGCCAGCAGTTTACAGGCTTCACCCCTCCACTTT	CASSLQASPLHF
TRBJ1-4	few	TRBD1	TRBV6-5	TGTGCCAGCAGCTCAGGGGGCGAGGTTGAAAAACTGTTTTTT	CASSSGGEVEKLFF
TRBJ2-7	NA	NA	TRBV9	TGTGCCAGCAGCCCCCAGGGGTACTCCTACGAGCAGTACTTC	CASSPQGYSYEQYF
TRBJ1-1	once	NA	TRBV6-5	TGTGCCAGCAGTTACGGGGGGATTGACACTGAAGCTTTCTTT	CASSYGGIDTEAFF
TRBJ2-4	NA	TRBD2	TRBV2	TGTGCCAGCAGGTCTGGGACTAGCAATATGAACATTCAGTACTTC	CASRSGTSNMNIQYF
TRBJ2-4	NA	TRBD2	TRBV15	TGTGCCACCAGAGTTGAAGCGGGAGAGGGAAACATTCAGTACTTC	CATRVEAGEGNIQYF
TRBJ1-3	NA	TRBD1	TRBV15	TGTGCCACCAGCAGAGATGAGGACAGGGAAAACACCATATATTTT	CATSRDEDRENTIYF
TRBJ1-4	NA	TRBD1	TRBV5-1	TGCGCCAGCAGCTCCTTCCGGGACAGTAATGAAAAACTGTTTTTT	CASSSFRDSNEKLFF
TRBJ2-1	few	TRBD1	TRBV5-1	TGCGCCAGCAGCTTCGGGACAGGATACAATGAGCAGTTCTTC	CASSFGTGYNEQFF
TRBJ1-1	NA	TRBD1	TRBV7-2	TGTGCCAGCAGCTTAGGGGACAGTGTACCTTTCTTT	CASSLGDSVPFF
TRBJ2-3	NA	TRBD1	TRBV25-1	TGTGCCAGCAGTGGGACAGGGACAGGTACGCAGTATTTT	CASSGTGTGTQYF
TRBJ2-7	NA	NA	TRBV7-2	TGTGCCAGCAGCTCCCCCGGGGACGAGCAGTACTTC	CASSSPGDEQYF
TRBJ2-7	NA	TRBD1	TRBV28	TGTGCCAGCAAGACAGGGGGTGAGCAGTACTTC	CASKTGGEQYF
TRBJ1-2	NA	TRBD1	TRBV28	TGTGCCAGCAGTTTATTTACAGGGGGGGATCATGGCTACACCTTC	CASSLFTGGDHGYTF
TRBJ1-5	NA	NA	TRBV9	TGTGCCAGCAGCGTAATGGGTGGTGGACAGTACAATCAGCCCCAGCATTTT	CASSVMGGGQYNQPQHF
TRBJ1-6	NA	NA	TRBV5-1	TGCGCCAGCAGCCCGGCCGTACAGGGAGTCTCTAATTCACCCCTCCACTTT	CASSPAVQGVSNSPLHF
TRBJ2-5	NA	NA	TRBV29-1	TGCAGCGTCCCGGGCGGGGAGACCCAGTACTTC	CSVPGGETQYF
TRBJ2-3	NA	TRBD2	TRBV28	TGTGCCAGCAGTCTAGCGGGGTGGGGCGAGAATACGCAGTATTTT	CASSLAGWGENTQYF
TRBJ1-1	NA	NA	TRBV7-2	TGTGCCAGCAGCCAAAGTTTCAGGGGATTGAACACTGAAGCTTTCTTT	CASSQSFRGLNTEAFF
TRBJ2-7	NA	NA	TRBV19	TGTGCCAGTAGTCCCTACGGGGGGCTGAACGAGCAGTACTTC	CASSPYGGLNEQYF